This T cell receptor (beta chain) appears in the sequencing data of a study of early T cells in non-severe SARS-CoV-2 infection (dated by TCRdb to the early 2020s). Concerning the study at large: TCR sequencing used bulk RNA from unsorted whole blood, so alpha and beta chains could not be paired.

This clonotype was counted a few times. The target of this receptor is not known. Base qualities are missing; no much larger clone stands one base away. To prepare the library, 5' RACE was applied. The instrument was a NextSeq 500. In the TCR library protocol, unique molecular identifiers were attached to individual cDNA molecules to correct for PCR bias and sequencing error. Both TCR alpha and beta chains were sequenced, and tight co-correlation was observed between alpha and beta sequence abundances in each sample. Per the authors' processing: Decombinator V4 was used to perform V gene, J gene and CDR3 annotation of TCR sequences. Expanded TCRs were defined as changing significantly between any two time points under a Poisson model with p below 0.0001. TCR abundances were normalised to the total number of TCRs sequenced in each sample and reported as counts per million. VDJdb, accessed on 1 November 2021, was searched for TCRs annotated for CMV, EBV and SARS-CoV-2, and TCRs annotated for more than one antigen were excluded. The public reads were run again by TCRdb, first through fastp at Q25 and then through MiXCR, and only productive beta chains were kept. Rows merge per CDR3 protein into single entries with the most common DNA and genes. The V and J calls shown here were made by TCRdb, not taken from the authors' results. A total of roughly 80,000 distinct CDR3 sequences appear in this sample, around 16% of them only once. Roughly 12% of the sample goes to the ten largest clones.

The study was a case-control design nested within a healthcare worker cohort in London, UK, with weekly nasopharyngeal swab PCR tests and blood sampling. Healthcare workers were recruited between 23 and 31 March 2020, during the week of the UK lockdown, and were followed weekly for up to roughly 15 weeks. Points the paper makes about the study in general: VDJdb matching was skewed toward anti-spike CD8 responses and likely underestimated virus-specific expansions by missing private and CD4 specificities.

This sequence originates from an adult who was a healthcare worker with PCR-confirmed SARS-CoV-2 infection or an uninfected control (not recorded which). The sample was whole blood.

The CDR3 protein sequence reads: CASSFAGYTEAFF. The DNA sequence is as follows: TGTGCCAGCAGTTTTGCGGGTTATACTGAAGCTTTCTTT. The V gene is TRBV27 and the J gene is TRBJ1-1, with the D gene too uncertain to name. Reading from cysteine to phenylalanine, the CDR3 counts 13 amino acids. Only the CDR3 region is kept as DNA, spanning 39 bases read in frame from base 1. Based on the germline V gene (reference sequence), the CDR1 and CDR2 sequences are MNHEY and SMNVEV. V loses 3 bases, J loses 5 bases, and the germline ends lie 10 bases apart.